This is a list of T cell receptor beta chains from one sample in a study of blood T cells in healthy people across ages. TCRdb re-called the 5' RACE reads through MiXCR, storing one row per CDR3 protein. The sample lists some 890,000 distinct CDR3 sequences; about 28% were seen once. The data also belong to a second study, concerning T cells of mothers and their children.

The specimen was blood. These receptors all come from a woman in her 40s in good health. Each CDR3 is given with its conserved first and last residue.

TRBV29-1,TRBJ2-5,CSVARTSDNEQYF
TRBV6-1,TRBJ1-2,CASSERAGESYGYTF
TRBV5-1,TRBJ1-3,CASSLRQGAGNTIYF
TRBV27,TRBJ1-2,CASSLGGGAYGYTF
TRBV19,-,CASSSRPGQGPGYEQYF
TRBV28,TRBJ1-1,CASSSFSTEAFF
TRBV5-1,-,CASKEEPQNNEQFF
TRBV20-1,TRBJ1-1,CSARRGGVNTEAFF
TRBV5-5,-,CVSSSTGLHEQYF
TRBV7-2,TRBJ2-4,CASSLGAGLAKNIQYF
TRBV5-1,TRBJ1-4,CASSTGFEKLFF
TRBV7-2,TRBJ1-5,CASSPTGQRPQHF
TRBV7-3,TRBJ2-5,CASSLGGGGASQETQYF
TRBV5-1,TRBJ1-4,CASSLESAYNEKLFF
TRBV5-1,TRBJ2-5,CASSLVAGGQETQYF
TRBV5-5,TRBJ1-5,CASSLVLTLDQPQHF
TRBV20-1,TRBJ2-3,CSAPGASTDTQYF
TRBV20-1,TRBJ1-4,CSATLGDEKLFF
TRBV7-9,TRBJ1-4,CASSSGQGGEKLFF
TRBV7-8,TRBJ2-7,CASSVSGTYEQYF
TRBV7-9,TRBJ2-3,CASSAQRGYQVTDTQYF
TRBV5-1,TRBJ2-5,CASRQTGGSETQYF
TRBV19,TRBJ2-3,CASSNLAGGQKDTQYF
TRBV24-1,TRBJ2-1,CATSDDLLAGGHNEQFF
TRBV20-1,TRBJ2-7,CSARGTQGALGYEQYF
TRBV12-3/TRBV12-4,TRBJ1-2,CASNLVGQGGKRGYTF
TRBV7-2,TRBJ2-7,CASSVGAGTGYGQYF
TRBV5-1,TRBJ1-2,CASGDSGTGGYTF
TRBV7-9,TRBJ2-5,CASSLTGSQETQYF
TRBV27,TRBJ1-5,CASSLRSGEGQPQHF
TRBV5-1,TRBJ2-3,CASSLARTSRTDTQYF
TRBV28,TRBJ2-5,CASSQQRTGSGQETQYF
TRBV4-1,TRBJ1-1,CASSQVEMVRISGAEAFF
TRBV5-1,TRBJ2-3,CASRPTSGGAGTQYF
TRBV29-1,TRBJ1-4,CSVGEVRVTGEKLFF
TRBV7-2,TRBJ2-1,CASSNYREEQFF
TRBV4-3,TRBJ2-3,CASSQGGVTDTQYF
TRBV10-2,TRBJ2-3,CASSARLAGGTTDTQYF
TRBV5-1,TRBJ2-6,CASTGVGANVLTF
TRBV5-1,TRBJ2-3,CASSLGAGVEVDTQYF
TRBV6-2/TRBV6-3,TRBJ2-3,CASREDLATDTQYF
TRBV28,TRBJ1-5,CASSLWFMAGDQPQHF
TRBV29-1,TRBJ2-7,CSVAHGQGYEQYF
TRBV11-2,TRBJ2-2,CASSPRLAGGTGELFF
TRBV29-1,TRBJ1-2,CSVGGDRGMRINGYTF
TRBV10-3,TRBJ2-5,CAISKGQGGETQYF
TRBV5-1,TRBJ2-2,CASSTGQNTGELFF